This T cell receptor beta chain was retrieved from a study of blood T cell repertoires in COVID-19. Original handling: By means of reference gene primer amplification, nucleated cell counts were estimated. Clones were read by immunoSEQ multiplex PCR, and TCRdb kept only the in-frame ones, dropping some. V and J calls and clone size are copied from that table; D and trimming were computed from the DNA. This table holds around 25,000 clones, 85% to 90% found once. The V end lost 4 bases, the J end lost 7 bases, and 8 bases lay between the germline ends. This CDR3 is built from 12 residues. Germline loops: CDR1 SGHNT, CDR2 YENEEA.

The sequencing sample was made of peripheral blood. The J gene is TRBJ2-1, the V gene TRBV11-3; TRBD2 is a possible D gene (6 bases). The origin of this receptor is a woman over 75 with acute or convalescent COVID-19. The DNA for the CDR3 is TGTGCCAGCAGCTATGGAGGGAATGAGCAGTTCTTC. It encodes CASSYGGNEQFF.